The entry below describes one T cell receptor (beta chain). Its antigen is not yet known. No quality values exist for individual bases; no much larger clone is one base distant. TCRbeta CDR3 regions were amplified from genomic DNA by means of the immunoSEQ Assay, a bias-controlled multiplex PCR. Concerning the study's data processing: The number of nucleated cells in each sample was estimated by amplification of reference gene primers within the assay. To quantify the absolute abundance of each unique TCRbeta CDR3 rearrangement, sequence reads were collapsed and filtered. For each sample, productive Simpson clonality was calculated as the square root of Simpson's diversity index over productive rearrangements. TCRdb's version of the immuneACCESS table is confined to in-frame rearrangements and falls short of the full clone set. An unresolved V gene accounts for under half of the shortfall where checked; the remainder is of unknown origin. That table supplies the V and J calls and clone size; D and trimming were determined from the DNA. This sample lists a few hundred thousand clones; around 84% were detected once. The leading ten clones occupy roughly 13% of the sample.

These data originate in a study of blood T cell repertoires in COVID-19 (TCRdb year 2020). With respect to the entire study: Collaborator samples came from the United States, Italy and Spain and covered acute and convalescent phases of COVID-19. The prospective study material was composed of cDNA or gDNA derived from T cells, B-cell-depleted T cells, or PBMCs. Deeply sampled blood TCRbeta repertoires from subjects exposed to, actively infected with, or recovered from COVID-19 were included in the dataset. The repertoires were released in a freely available public database intended as a resource for research on the immune response to SARS-CoV-2. The samples were drawn from the first 160 participants of the ongoing ImmuneRACE study and from 1,254 subjects provided by 6 global collaborators. Nearly every sample came with metadata listing a de-identified subject ID, COVID-19 status, age in years and sex. Where available, HLA class I and class II types were taken from metadata supplied by the sample provider and were not determined by assay-based typing. What the work shows at the level of the full study, not this receptor alone: The amount of clinical and demographic metadata varied by source and participant and was provided uncurated.

V is shortened by 3 bases, J by 5 bases, and the region joining them spans 17 bases. Reading from cysteine to phenylalanine, the CDR3 counts 16 amino acids. Of the read, only the CDR3 DNA is kept; its 48 bases are in frame from base 1. Sequences SGHNT (CDR1) and YENEEA (CDR2) are obtained from the germline V gene. The collaborating institutions used their own protocols to collect whole blood in K2EDTA tubes. For TCRbeta analysis, collaborator samples were shipped as frozen whole blood, as isolated PBMCs, or as DNA extracted from either sample type. This sequence originates from a human donor in a cohort sampled during active COVID-19. This receptor chain uses TRBV11-3 and TRBJ2-1; the D gene is perhaps TRBD1, on 6 matching bases. Sequencing input: peripheral blood. DNA sequence: TGTGCCAGCAGCTTGCAGGGGCCCCCCTATAACAATGAGCAGTTCTTC. Its product reads: CASSLQGPPYNNEQFF.